This T cell receptor (beta chain) was sequenced during a study of PD-1 blockade in mismatch repair-deficient tumors. Assay used: immunoSEQ multiplex PCR; TCRdb lists only in-frame clones, some missing. Counted here are approximately 9,800 clones, 75% to 90% occurring once; the ten biggest clones make up 0.97%. The germline gives CDR1 SGHTA, CDR2 FQGTGA. Trimming at V came to 5 bases and at J to 7 bases, leaving 4 bases not matched to a gene. CDR3 length equals 13 residues. The TCR was taken from an adult with mismatch repair-deficient cancer. The gene calls are TRBV7-3 and TRBJ2-2; 7 bases match TRBD2. Specimen: PBMCs, collected less than 47 weeks after starting pembrolizumab. The chain's CDR3 is CASSITSDGELFF. CDR3 DNA: TGTGCCAGCAGCATTACTAGCGACGGGGAGCTGTTTTTT. Filled out from reference TRBV7-3 and TRBJ2-2, the complete variable domain reads GAGVSQTPSNKVTEKGKYVELRCDPISGHTALYWYRQSLGQGPEFLIYFQGTGAADDSGLPNDRFFAVRPEGSVSTLKIQRTERGDSAVYLCASSITSDGELFFGEGSRLTVL.